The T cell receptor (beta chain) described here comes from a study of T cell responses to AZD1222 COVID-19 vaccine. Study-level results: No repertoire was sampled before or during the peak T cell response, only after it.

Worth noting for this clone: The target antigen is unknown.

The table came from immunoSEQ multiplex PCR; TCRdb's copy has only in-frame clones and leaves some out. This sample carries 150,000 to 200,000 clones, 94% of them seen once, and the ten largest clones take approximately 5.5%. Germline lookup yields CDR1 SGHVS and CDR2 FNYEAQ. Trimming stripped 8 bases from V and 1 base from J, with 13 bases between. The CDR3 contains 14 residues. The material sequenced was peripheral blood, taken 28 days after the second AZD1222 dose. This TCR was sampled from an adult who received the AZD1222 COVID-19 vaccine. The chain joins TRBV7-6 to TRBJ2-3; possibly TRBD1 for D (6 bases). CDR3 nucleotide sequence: TGTGCCAGCTTTGACCCAGGGGGCACAGATACGCAGTATTTT. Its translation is CASFDPGGTDTQYF.